Presented here are 9 T cell receptor beta chains from one specimen sequenced in a study of T cell responses to AZD1222 COVID-19 vaccine. Measured with immunoSEQ multiplex PCR; TCRdb has only the in-frame clones, and not every one. The sample yields 65,000 to 95,000 clones, 90% to 95% seen once. The source material was peripheral blood, sampled on day 0 of MenACWY control vaccination. These receptors came from an adult in good health.

The rearrangement links TRBV28 to TRBJ2-7; TRBD1 might be the D (6 bases). Trimming pared 4 bases from V and 0 bases from J, leaving 13 bases between. Germline values: CDR1 MDHEN, CDR2 SYDVKM. The CDR3 totals 15 residues. The CDR3 DNA reads as TGTGCCAGCAGTTCGACAGGTATGAGCTCCTACGAGCAGTACTTC. Translating gives CASSSTGMSSYEQYF.

This clone was found once. J is TRBJ1-6 and V is TRBV6-5; D ambiguous. CDR3 length: 13 amino acids. Trimming pared 2 bases from V and 6 bases from J, leaving 5 bases between. The V gene's germline CDR1 is MNHEY and CDR2 SVGAGI. The CDR3 reads CASSYTGNSPLHF. The CDR3 DNA follows: TGTGCCAGCAGTTACACTGGTAATTCACCCCTCCACTTT.

The J gene is TRBJ1-6, the V gene TRBV27; no clear D. The CDR3 is made up of 16 amino acids. Deletions cut 0 bases from V and 2 bases from J, with 8 bases between. Per germline, CDR1 MNHEY and CDR2 SMNVEV (reference sequence). CDR3 amino acids: CASSLSPGTYNSPLHF. The CDR3 DNA reads TGTGCCAGCAGTTTATCGCCAGGAACCTATAATTCACCCCTCCACTTT.

V is TRBV6-6 and J is TRBJ2-7; D remains unclear. Germline V gene data show CDR1 as MNHNY and CDR2 as SVGAGI (reference sequence). The CDR3 runs 12 residues. V lost 5 bases to trimming and J lost 6 bases, with 11 bases between them. CDR3 loop: CASSDYKSEQYF. As DNA, the CDR3 is TGTGCCAGCAGTGATTACAAGTCCGAGCAGTACTTC.

V and J are TRBV11-2 and TRBJ2-7; a weak D match, TRBD2 (6 bases). Germline values: CDR1 SGHAT, CDR2 FQNNGV. V was pared by 5 bases and J by 1 base, with 12 bases between. This CDR3 region has 14 residues. CDR3 protein: CASSHLGGSYEQYF. The CDR3 DNA reads TGTGCCAGCAGCCATCTGGGGGGTTCCTACGAGCAGTACTTC.

The gene calls are TRBV18 and TRBJ2-3; a weak D match, TRBD1 (5 bases). This CDR3 is 14 amino acids long. V shed 4 bases and J shed 4 bases, with 12 bases lying between them. Germline V gene data show CDR1 as KGHSH and CDR2 as LQKENI. In DNA form, the CDR3 reads TGTGCCAGCTCACGGCGACAGACCTCAGATACGCAGTATTTT. Amino acid sequence: CASSRRQTSDTQYF.

The chain employs TRBV2 and TRBJ1-2; no clear D. CDR3 length: 13 amino acids. V lost 4 bases and J lost 2, with 8 bases in between. Germline V gene sequence: CDR1 SNHLY, CDR2 FYNNEI. The CDR3 DNA is TGTGCCAGCAGTGTAGGCCCCAACTATGGCTACACCTTC. Translated, it gives CASSVGPNYGYTF. The variable domain in full, with the rest retrieved from reference TRBV2 and TRBJ1-2, is EPEVTQTPSHQVTQMGQEVILRCVPISNHLYFYWYRQILGQKVEFLVSFYNNEISEKSEIFDDQFSVERPDGSNFTLKIRSTKLEDSAMYFCASSVGPNYGYTFGSGTRLTVV.

The chain couples TRBV24-1 to TRBJ2-5; 9 nucleotides match TRBD1. CDR3 size: 17 residues. J was trimmed by 4 bases and V by 2 bases; bases with no gene match: 10. Germline CDR1 and CDR2: KGHDR and SFDVKD. The CDR3 sequence: CATSDSTGTGMRETQYF. CDR3 nucleotides: TGTGCCACCAGTGATTCGACCGGGACAGGGATGAGAGAGACCCAGTACTTC.

The rearrangement uses TRBV6-5 and TRBJ2-3, with 7 bases matching TRBD1. Germline V gene lookup returns CDR1 MNHEY and CDR2 SVGAGI. With 5 bases clipped from V and 5 bases from J, the junction kept 7 bases outside the gene matches. This CDR3 comprises 14 residues. The CDR3 loop is CASSTGTALDTQYF. The CDR3 region has the DNA TGTGCCAGCAGTACCGGGACAGCCCTAGATACGCAGTATTTT.